The 17 T cell receptor beta chains below were found in one sample sequenced in a study of blood T cell repertoires in COVID-19. The repertoire was sequenced with immunoSEQ multiplex PCR; TCRdb's copy has only in-frame clones and lacks some. This sample yields about 140,000 clones, of which 84% are seen a single time; less than 9% belongs to the top ten. The sequenced sample consisted of peripheral blood. The source is a man aged 30 to 45 with COVID-19, enrolled during active disease.

This sequence joins TRBV29-1 and TRBJ2-5, with 9 positions matching TRBD2. Germline V CDR1 and CDR2: SQVTM, ANQGSEA. The CDR3 is made up of 16 amino acids. J was trimmed by 5 bases and V by 1 base; bases with no gene match: 11. CDR3 bases: TGCAGCGTTGAAGTAGCGGGAGCCCCACATAGGGAGACCCAGTACTTC. Amino acids: CSVEVAGAPHRETQYF.

This chain's CDR3 is CASSTRGQGTYEQYF. The CDR3 DNA is TGTGCCAGTAGTACGAGGGGACAGGGGACCTACGAGCAGTACTTC. This chain links TRBV19 with TRBJ2-7, with TRBD1 matching 10 bases. This CDR3 is 15 amino acids long. The germline CDR1 and CDR2 sequences are LNHDA and SQIVND (reference sequence). J lost 2 bases, V lost 4 bases, and 5 bases had no gene match.

This clone was counted once. The chain carries TRBV9 and TRBJ1-1, with D unclear. Germline CDR1 reads SGDLS; CDR2 reads YYNGEE. The CDR3 consists of 11 residues. Trimming removed 4 bases at V and 6 bases at J, with 7 bases between. The CDR3 loop is CASSSESEAFF. DNA for the CDR3: TGTGCCAGCAGCAGTGAGTCTGAAGCTTTCTTT.

The chain is built from TRBV28 and TRBJ1-2, with 9 positions matching TRBD1. V was pared by 6 bases and J by 10 bases, with 9 bases of the junction left unmatched. The CDR3 loop spans 13 amino acids. Per the germline V gene, CDR1 is MDHEN and CDR2 is SYDVKM. The CDR3: CASRGTGTQDYTF. The CDR3 DNA is TGTGCCAGCAGGGGGACAGGGACTCAGGACTACACCTTC.

The J gene is TRBJ2-5, the V gene TRBV25-1; 7 bases are a match to TRBD1. CDR3 length equals 14 residues. The V gene end was trimmed by 5 bases and the J gene end by 5 bases; junction bases not matched to a gene: 8. Germline lookup yields CDR1 MGHDK and CDR2 SYGVNS. CDR3 nucleotide sequence: TGTGCCAGCAGTTCCACAGGGGAAGGGGAGACCCAGTACTTC. Protein: CASSSTGEGETQYF.

The V call is TRBV29-1, the J call TRBJ2-7; 7 bases fit TRBD2. Germline V CDR1 and CDR2: SQVTM, ANQGSEA. The CDR3 has 12 amino acids. The junction had 4 bases not matched to a gene; V was cut back by 4 bases and J by 4 bases. The CDR3 bases are TGCAGCGTTGCCGCGGGAGTGTACGAGCAGTACTTC. This sequence encodes CSVAAGVYEQYF.

The chain recombines TRBV9 with TRBJ2-1; 10 bases are shared with TRBD2. Germline lookup yields CDR1 SGDLS and CDR2 YYNGEE. V gave up 3 bases and J gave up 8 bases; unmatched junction bases: 14. The length of the CDR3 is 17 residues. DNA of the CDR3: TGTGCCAGCAGCGCCCATCCAAGCGGGAGGGCCGCCTATGAGCAGTTCTTC. Its translation: CASSAHPSGRAAYEQFF.

The DNA of the CDR3 is TGTGCCAGCGTAAGCGGGGAGAGGCAGTTCTTC. It codes for CASVSGERQFF. The chain couples TRBV2 to TRBJ2-1, with 7 bases identical to TRBD2. The CDR3 covers 11 residues. Germline values: CDR1 SNHLY, CDR2 FYNNEI. V shed 8 bases and J 12 bases; nucleotides not matched to a gene: 7.

The chain has TRBV10-3 and TRBJ1-2; TRBD1 aligns across 10 bases. The CDR3 extends over 11 amino acids. The V gene's germline CDR1 is ENHRY and CDR2 SYGVKD. Unmatched junction bases numbered 5, after V lost 11 bases and J lost 8 bases. DNA for the CDR3: TGTGCCGCCAGGGACAGGGGCGGCTACACCTTC. It is translated as CAARDRGGYTF.

This chain uses TRBV28 with TRBJ1-2; no reliable D call. In germline, CDR1 is MDHEN, CDR2 SYDVKM. V was pared by 8 bases and J by 3 bases, with 7 bases between. The CDR3 length is 11 residues. This CDR3 is CASGQDYGYTF. The CDR3 region has the DNA TGTGCCAGCGGCCAAGACTATGGCTACACCTTC.

The chain is built from TRBV5-1 and TRBJ2-7, with TRBD1 as a possible D gene (6 bases). Looked up from germline, CDR1 is SGHRS and CDR2 is YFSETQ. The CDR3 has 15 residues. The V end lost 4 bases, the J end lost 0 bases, and 14 bases lay between the germline ends. The CDR3 nucleotides read TGCGCCAGCAGCCCCCGGCAGGGGAGCTCCTACGAGCAGTACTTC. It is translated as CASSPRQGSSYEQYF.

The gene calls are TRBV15 and TRBJ2-2; 8 bases line up with TRBD2. J was trimmed by 4 bases and V by 1 base; bases with no gene match: 11. The CDR3 sequence is 18 residues long. Germline assignment: CDR1 LNHNV and CDR2 YYDKDF (reference sequence). DNA for the CDR3: TGTGCCACCAGCAGAGGCGTTAGCGGGACCCTGAGCACCGGGGAGCTGTTTTTT. Translation: CATSRGVSGTLSTGELFF.

The rearrangement uses TRBV3-1 (or the pseudogene TRBV3-2) and TRBJ2-5, with 7 bases identical to TRBD2. CDR3 length: 13 residues. V was pared by 1 base and J by 5 bases, with 1 base of the junction left unmatched. The germline gives CDR1 LGHDT, CDR2 YNNKEL (reference sequence). The CDR3 coding sequence is TGTGCCAGCAGCCAAGCCGGGGGGGAGACCCAGTACTTC. Translated, it gives CASSQAGGETQYF.

The V gene is TRBV12-3 or TRBV12-4, the J gene TRBJ2-3, with D unclear. CDR3 length equals 11 residues. V dropped 4 bases and J dropped 6 bases, with 5 bases sitting between them. The CDR3 DNA follows: TGTGCCAGCAGTTCTAGGGATACGCAGTATTTT. It codes for CASSSRDTQYF.

This clone was counted a single time. The chain is built from TRBV7-9 and TRBJ2-6; no definite D call. The CDR3 length is 12 residues. Between the trimmed V and J ends, which lost 10 bases and 3 bases, there was a span of 7 bases. The V gene's germline CDR1 is SEHNR and CDR2 FQNEAQ (reference sequence). This chain's CDR3 is CATPVGANVLTF. The CDR3 DNA sequence: TGTGCCACTCCGGTTGGGGCCAACGTCCTGACTTTC. The full variable domain, rest sourced from reference TRBV7-9 and TRBJ2-6, is DTGVSQNPRHKITKRGQNVTFRCDPISEHNRLYWYRQTLGQGPEFLTYFQNEAQLEKSRLLSDRFSAERPKGSFSTLEIQRTEQGDSAMYLCATPVGANVLTFGAGSRLTVL.

The rearrangement links TRBV7-6 to TRBJ2-2; tentative D call: TRBD2 (7 bases). This CDR3 is built from 15 residues. V lost 0 bases and J lost 5, with 10 bases in between. CDR1 and CDR2 from the germline V gene are SGHVS and FNYEAQ. The CDR3 sequence is CASSLAGGRTGELFF. The CDR3 DNA reads as TGTGCCAGCAGCTTAGCGGGGGGGCGAACCGGGGAGCTGTTTTTT.

V and J are TRBV12-3 or TRBV12-4 and TRBJ1-2, with D uncertain. Trimming stripped 0 bases from V and 2 bases from J, with 4 bases between. CDR3 size: 13 residues. CDR3 in amino acids: CASSLARNYGYTF. The CDR3 DNA is TGTGCCAGCAGTTTAGCGCGAAACTATGGCTACACCTTC.